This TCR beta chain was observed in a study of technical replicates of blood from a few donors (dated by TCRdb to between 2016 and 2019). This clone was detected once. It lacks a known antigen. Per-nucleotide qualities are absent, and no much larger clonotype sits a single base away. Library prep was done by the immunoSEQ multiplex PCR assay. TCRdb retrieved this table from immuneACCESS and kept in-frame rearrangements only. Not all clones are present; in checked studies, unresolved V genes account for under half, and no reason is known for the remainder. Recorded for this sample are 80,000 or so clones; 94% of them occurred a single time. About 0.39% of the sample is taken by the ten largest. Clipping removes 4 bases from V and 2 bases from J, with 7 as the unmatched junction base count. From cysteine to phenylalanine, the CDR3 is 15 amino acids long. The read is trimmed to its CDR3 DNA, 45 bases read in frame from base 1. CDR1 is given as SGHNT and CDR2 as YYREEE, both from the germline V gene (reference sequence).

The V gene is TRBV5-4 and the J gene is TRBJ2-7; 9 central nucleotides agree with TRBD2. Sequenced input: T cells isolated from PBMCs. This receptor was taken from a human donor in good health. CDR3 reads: CASSQSGRNPYEQYF. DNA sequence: TGTGCCAGCAGCCAGAGCGGGAGGAACCCCTACGAGCAGTACTTC.